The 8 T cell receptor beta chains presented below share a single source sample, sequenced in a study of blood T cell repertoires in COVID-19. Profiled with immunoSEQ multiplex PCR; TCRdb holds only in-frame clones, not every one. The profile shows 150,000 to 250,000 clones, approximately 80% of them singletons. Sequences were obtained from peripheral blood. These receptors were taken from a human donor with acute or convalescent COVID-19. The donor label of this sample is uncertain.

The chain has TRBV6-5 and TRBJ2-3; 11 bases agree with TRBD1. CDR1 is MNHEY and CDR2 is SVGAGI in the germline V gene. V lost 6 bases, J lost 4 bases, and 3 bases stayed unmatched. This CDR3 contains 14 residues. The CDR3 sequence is CASRRTGGPDTQYF. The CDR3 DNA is TGTGCCAGCAGAAGGACAGGGGGCCCAGATACGCAGTATTTT.

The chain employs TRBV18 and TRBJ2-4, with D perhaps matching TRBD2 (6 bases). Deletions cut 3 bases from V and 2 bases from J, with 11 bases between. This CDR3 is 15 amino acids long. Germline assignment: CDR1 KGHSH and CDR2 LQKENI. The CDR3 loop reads CASSPRDDTKNIQYF. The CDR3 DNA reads TGTGCCAGCTCACCGCGGGACGACACCAAAAACATTCAGTACTTC.

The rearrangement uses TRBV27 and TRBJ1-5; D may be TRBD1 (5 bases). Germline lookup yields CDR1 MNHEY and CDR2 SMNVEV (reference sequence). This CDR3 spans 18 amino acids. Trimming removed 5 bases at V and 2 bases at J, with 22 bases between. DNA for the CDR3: TGTGCCAGCAGTCCCAGAATCAAGTACCAGGGCGGCAATCAGCCCCAGCATTTT. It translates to CASSPRIKYQGGNQPQHF.

As DNA, the CDR3 is TGTGCCAGCAGCGTCAAGACAGGGAATGAGCAGTTCTTC. This codes for CASSVKTGNEQFF. The V call is TRBV7-2, the J call TRBJ2-1; 7 nucleotides agree with TRBD1. The CDR3 totals 13 residues. Germline values: CDR1 SGHTA, CDR2 FQGNSA. The J segment lost 7 bases and the V segment lost 5 bases, leaving 5 bases of the junction unmatched.

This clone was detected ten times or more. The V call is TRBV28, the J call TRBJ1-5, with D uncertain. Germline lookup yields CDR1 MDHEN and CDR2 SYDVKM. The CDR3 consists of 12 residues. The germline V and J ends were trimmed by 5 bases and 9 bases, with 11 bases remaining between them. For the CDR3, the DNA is TGTGCCAGCAGTCCCCCGGGGATGCCCCAGCATTTT. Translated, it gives CASSPPGMPQHF.

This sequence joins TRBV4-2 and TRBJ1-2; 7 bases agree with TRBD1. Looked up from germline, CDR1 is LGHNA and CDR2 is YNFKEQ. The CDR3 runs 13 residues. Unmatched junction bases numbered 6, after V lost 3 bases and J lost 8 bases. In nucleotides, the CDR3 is TGTGCCAGCAGCCAGCCGGGACAGCCCGGCTACACCTTC. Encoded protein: CASSQPGQPGYTF.

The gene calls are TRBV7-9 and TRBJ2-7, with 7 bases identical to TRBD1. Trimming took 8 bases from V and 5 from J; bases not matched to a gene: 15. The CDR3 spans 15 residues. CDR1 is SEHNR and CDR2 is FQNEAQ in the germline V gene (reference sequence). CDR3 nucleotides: TGTGCCAGCGGCCGACTGACAGGGCTTAGCAACGAGCAGTACTTC. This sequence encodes CASGRLTGLSNEQYF. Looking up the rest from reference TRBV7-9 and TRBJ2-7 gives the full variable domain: DTGVSQNPRHKITKRGQNVTFRCDPISEHNRLYWYRQTLGQGPEFLTYFQNEAQLEKSRLLSDRFSAERPKGSFSTLEIQRTEQGDSAMYLCASGRLTGLSNEQYFGPGTRLTVT.

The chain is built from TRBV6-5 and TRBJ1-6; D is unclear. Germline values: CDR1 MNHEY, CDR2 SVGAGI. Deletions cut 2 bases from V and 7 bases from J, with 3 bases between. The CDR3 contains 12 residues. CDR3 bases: TGTGCCAGCAGTTACCGGAATTCACCCCTCCACTTT. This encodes CASSYRNSPLHF.